Only a few counts were recorded for the clone carrying this T cell receptor (beta chain). MiXCR, run by TCRdb on the RT-PCR reads, gives a single entry per CDR3 protein. Of approximately 720,000 distinct CDR3 sequences in the sample, approximately 15% were seen once. Germline loops: CDR1 MNHEY, CDR2 SMNVEV (reference sequence). The V gene end was trimmed by 10 bases and the J gene end by 6 bases; junction bases not matched to a gene: 12. The CDR3 is made up of 14 amino acids. V and J are TRBV27 and TRBJ2-1, with 7 bases aligning to TRBD1. Sequencing input: memory CD4+ T cells from blood. This clonotype originated in a female donor in good health, serving as a healthy control. The CDR3 spells CATDPTGMGNEQFF. CDR3 sequence (DNA): TGTGCCACCGACCCGACAGGGATGGGCAATGAGCAGTTCTTC.